This TCR beta chain derives from a study of CD8 T cells in ankylosing spondylitis. Study-wide results and caveats: Clones tied to disease were said to be significantly enriched in matched ankylosing spondylitis synovial fluid.

CDR3 length: 17 amino acids. Looked up from germline, CDR1 is SGDLS and CDR2 is YYNGEE. V shed 3 bases and J 2 bases; nucleotides not matched to a gene: 10. This clonotype was observed at least ten times. Its antigen is unknown. TCRdb redid the calling of the 5' RACE reads with MiXCR, one entry per CDR3 protein. The sample lists some 140,000 distinct CDR3 sequences, around 7.9% occurring once. The sequence came from a female donor with ankylosing spondylitis or in good health (not recorded which). J is TRBJ1-2 and V is TRBV9; 10 nucleotides line up with TRBD1. The sequencing input was blood, either unsorted or a sorted T cell fraction (not recorded which). The CDR3 reads CASSERGQGSLNYGYTF. The CDR3 DNA sequence: TGTGCCAGCAGCGAGAGGGGACAGGGGAGTCTCAACTATGGCTACACCTTC.